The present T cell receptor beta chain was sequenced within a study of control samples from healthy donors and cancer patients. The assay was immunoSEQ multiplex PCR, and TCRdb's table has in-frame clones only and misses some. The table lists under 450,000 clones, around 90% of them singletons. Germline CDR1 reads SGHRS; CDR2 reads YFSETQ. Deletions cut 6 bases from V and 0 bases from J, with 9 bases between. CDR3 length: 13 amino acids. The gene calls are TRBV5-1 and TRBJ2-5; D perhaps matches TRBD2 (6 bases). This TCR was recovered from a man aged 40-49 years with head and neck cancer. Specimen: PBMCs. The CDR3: CASTPGDQETQYF. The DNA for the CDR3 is TGCGCCAGCACCCCGGGGGACCAAGAGACCCAGTACTTC.